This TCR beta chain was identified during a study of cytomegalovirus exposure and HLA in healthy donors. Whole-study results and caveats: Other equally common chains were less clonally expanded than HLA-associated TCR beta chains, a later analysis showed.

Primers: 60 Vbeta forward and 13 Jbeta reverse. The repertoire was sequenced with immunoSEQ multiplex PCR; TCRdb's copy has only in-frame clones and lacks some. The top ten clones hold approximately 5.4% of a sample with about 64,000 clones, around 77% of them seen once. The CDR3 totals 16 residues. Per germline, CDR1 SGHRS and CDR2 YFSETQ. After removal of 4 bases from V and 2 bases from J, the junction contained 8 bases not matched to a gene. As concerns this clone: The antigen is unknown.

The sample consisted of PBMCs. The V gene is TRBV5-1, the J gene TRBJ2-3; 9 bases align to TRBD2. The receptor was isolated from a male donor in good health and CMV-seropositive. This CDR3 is CASSLRASGVTDTQYF. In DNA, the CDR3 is TGCGCCAGCAGCCTACGTGCTAGCGGGGTCACAGATACGCAGTATTTT.